A single sample is the source of the 13 T cell receptor beta chains below, sequenced in a study of regulatory T cells in long-lasting Graves disease. To make TCR beta libraries, researchers used iRepertoire HTBI primers and Arm-PCR of CDR3 regions. A single record per CDR3 protein comes from TCRdb applying MiXCR to the multiplex PCR reads. The table includes around 500,000 distinct CDR3 sequences, under 25% detected once. Sample time point: persistent/refractory GD, antithyroid drugs over 5 years with positive TRAb. Following extraction of RNA from PBMCs, that RNA was used to make the TCR library. Source: peripheral blood mononuclear cells (PBMCs), taken when the disease was refractory, from a patient treated with antithyroid drugs. These receptors all come from a female donor with Graves disease.

As regards this clonotype: A single base separates this from a much larger clone, so it may be a read error. V is TRBV6-1 and J is TRBJ2-7; 7 bases align to TRBD1. This CDR3 is built from 15 residues. Germline V gene lookup returns CDR1 MNHNS and CDR2 SASEGT. The chain's CDR3 is CASSTTGPLGYGQYF. The CDR3 DNA follows: TGTGCCAGCAGTACGACAGGGCCCCTCGGGTACGGGCAGTACTTC.

This clonotype was recorded a few times. The V call is TRBV2, the J call TRBJ2-1; no firm D call. Germline V gene data show CDR1 as SNHLY and CDR2 as FYNNEI. The CDR3 is 12 amino acids. V was cut by 3 bases and J by 9 bases, with 9 bases left in between. This CDR3 reads CASSEKHPEQFF. Here the CDR3 DNA reads TGTGCCAGCAGTGAGAAACATCCTGAGCAGTTCTTC. The full variable domain, with the rest looked up from reference TRBV2 and TRBJ2-1, is EPEVTQTPSHQVTQMGQEVILRCVPISNHLYFYWYRQILGQKVEFLVSFYNNEISEKSEIFDDQFSVERPDGSNFTLKIRSTKLEDSAMYFCASSEKHPEQFFGPGTRLTVL.

Concerning this clonotype itself: Given a much more abundant clone one base away, this may be a read error. The chain combines TRBV4-3 with TRBJ1-1, with TRBD1 as a possible D gene (6 bases). V shed 0 bases and J shed 7 bases, with 18 bases lying between them. There are 16 residues in the CDR3. Germline V gene lookup returns CDR1 LGHNA and CDR2 YSLEER. This CDR3 reads CASSQDSLDSPFEAFF. The DNA of the CDR3 is TGCGCCAGCAGCCAAGATTCATTGGACAGCCCTTTTGAAGCTTTCTTT.

The chain is built from TRBV11-2 and TRBJ2-3, with a tentative D call TRBD1 (6 bases). Germline V gene sequence: CDR1 SGHAT, CDR2 FQNNGV. This CDR3 is 13 amino acids long. The V and J ends lost 4 bases and 6 bases respectively, with 11 bases between them. The CDR3 bases are TGTGCCAGCAGCTCACGACAGGTGGATACGCAGTATTTT. Protein: CASSSRQVDTQYF.

Notes on this clonotype: This may arise from a read error, as a much more abundant clone is one base away. The chain uses TRBV29-1 and TRBJ2-7, with D possibly being TRBD2 (5 bases). The CDR3 extends over 12 amino acids. V gave up 2 bases and J gave up 3 bases, with 8 bases separating them. CDR1 and CDR2 from the germline V gene are SQVTM and ANQGSEA. CDR3 DNA sequence: TGCAGCGTTGAACGAAGCGGCTACGAGCAGTACTTC. Translating gives CSVERSGYEQYF.

This rearrangement joins TRBV20-1 to TRBJ1-5; D is uncertain. V was clipped by 0 bases and J by 6 bases, with 9 bases between them. This CDR3 has 13 amino acids. Germline CDR1 reads DFQATT; CDR2 reads SNEGSKA (reference sequence). CDR3 DNA sequence: TGCAGTGCTAGAGATCCGGGCAGTCAGCCCCAGCATTTT. This encodes CSARDPGSQPQHF.

This clonotype was seen repeatedly, ten times or more. The chain carries TRBV12-3 or TRBV12-4 and TRBJ1-1; D remains ambiguous. V lost 4 bases, J lost 3 bases, and 9 bases lay in between. There are 13 residues in the CDR3. CDR3 nucleotides: TGTGCCAGCAGTTACCGTCGGGACACTGAAGCTTTCTTT. As protein: CASSYRRDTEAFF.

This clonotype was detected only a few times. The chain's CDR3 is CSGKVDSREQYF. As DNA, the CDR3 is TGCAGCGGGAAGGTGGACAGTCGCGAGCAGTACTTC. The rearrangement links TRBV29-1 to TRBJ2-7; possible D gene TRBD1, 6 bases. CDR1 and CDR2 (germline): SQVTM, ANQGSEA. The CDR3 spans 12 residues. The V gene lost 7 bases and the J gene lost 6 bases, with 16 bases spanning the gap.

The J gene is TRBJ2-5, the V gene TRBV12-3 or TRBV12-4; 10 nucleotides match TRBD1. Trimming at V came to 8 bases and at J to 5 bases, leaving 23 bases not matched to a gene. This CDR3 spans 19 amino acids. The CDR3 loop is CASAPFRGTGAMSRETQYF. The DNA of the CDR3 is TGTGCCAGCGCCCCTTTTCGGGGGACAGGGGCTATGTCTCGGGAGACCCAGTACTTC.

This clonotype was observed at least ten times. This chain connects TRBV12-3 or TRBV12-4 to TRBJ1-2; D gene uncertain. CDR3 length: 15 residues. Trimming removed 3 bases from V and 4 bases from J, with 15 bases in between. This chain's CDR3 is CASSFDWESAYGYTF. In DNA, the CDR3 is TGTGCCAGCAGTTTTGACTGGGAGTCTGCCTATGGCTACACCTTC.

This clonotype was detected many times. The V call is TRBV7-2, the J call TRBJ2-4, with D possibly matching TRBD1 (5 bases). V dropped 5 bases and J dropped 1 base, with 9 bases sitting between them. CDR3 size: 14 residues. Germline V gene lookup returns CDR1 SGHTA and CDR2 FQGNSA. DNA for the CDR3: TGTGCCAGCAGCCTGAAGGGGGCCAAAAACATTCAGTACTTC. Translation gives CASSLKGAKNIQYF.

This clonotype occurred many times. The chain carries TRBV7-2 and TRBJ1-1; no firm D call. The germline gives CDR1 SGHTA, CDR2 FQGNSA. With 2 bases removed from V and 0 bases from J, the gap between germline ends came to 4 bases. This CDR3 is built from 13 residues. CDR3 sequence: CASSLHMNTEAFF. As DNA, the CDR3 is TGTGCCAGCAGCTTACATATGAACACTGAAGCTTTCTTT.

There are many counts of this clonotype. The chain uses TRBV7-2 and TRBJ2-5; no clear D gene. Trimming took off 1 base at V and 1 base at J, with 7 bases between the two ends. The CDR3 spans 14 residues. Germline V CDR1 and CDR2: SGHTA, FQGNSA. The CDR3 loop reads CASSLDASQETQYF. Written as DNA, the CDR3 is TGTGCCAGCAGCTTAGACGCCAGCCAAGAGACCCAGTACTTC.